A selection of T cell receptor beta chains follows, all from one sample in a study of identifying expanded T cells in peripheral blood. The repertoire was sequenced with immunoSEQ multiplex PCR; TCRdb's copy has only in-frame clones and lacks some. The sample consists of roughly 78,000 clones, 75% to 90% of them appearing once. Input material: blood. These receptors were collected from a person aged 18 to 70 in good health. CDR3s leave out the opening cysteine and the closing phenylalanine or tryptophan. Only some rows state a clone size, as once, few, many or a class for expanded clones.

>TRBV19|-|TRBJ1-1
ASGTGTGAEAF
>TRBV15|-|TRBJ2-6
ATSRRDSGANVLT
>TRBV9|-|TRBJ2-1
ASSVQTDFDNEQF
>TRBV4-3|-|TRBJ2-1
ASSRGTSGRDEQF
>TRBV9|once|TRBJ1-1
ASSVGMGPNTEAF
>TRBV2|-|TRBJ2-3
ARGTDTQY
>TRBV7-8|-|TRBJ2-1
ASSGALRDEQF
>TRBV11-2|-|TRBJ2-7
ASSLRVEQY
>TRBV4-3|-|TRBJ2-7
ASSQEGLAGAIRGEQY
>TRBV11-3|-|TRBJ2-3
ASSLGTSGPTDTQY
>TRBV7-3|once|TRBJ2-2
ASRRTEAGGELF
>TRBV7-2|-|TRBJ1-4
ASSLGTSGSLLF
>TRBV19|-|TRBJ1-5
ASSLDRVGQPQH
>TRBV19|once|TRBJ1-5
ASSISKGRASQPQH
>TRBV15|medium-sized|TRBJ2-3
ATSLRTGTDTQY
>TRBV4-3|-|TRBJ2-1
ASSQGTSLSYNEQF
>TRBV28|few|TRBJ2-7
ASIPAGSGSYEQY
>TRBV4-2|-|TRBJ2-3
ASSQKGQGRDTQY
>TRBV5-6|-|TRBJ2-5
ASSYPGGETQY
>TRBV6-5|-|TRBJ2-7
ASGITGNSYEQY
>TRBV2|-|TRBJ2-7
ASKVGLAFYEQY